This entry concerns a single T cell receptor (beta chain). This record belongs to a study of cytomegalovirus exposure and HLA in healthy donors. Germline CDR1 and CDR2: MNHEY and SVGAGI. Trimming removed 6 bases at V and 3 bases at J, with 14 bases between. The CDR3 has 15 amino acids. PCR amplification relied on 60 Vbeta primers (plus 13 Jbeta primers). TCRdb keeps only in-frame clones here, not all; method: immunoSEQ multiplex PCR. The sample includes roughly 180,000 clones, approximately 83% of them seen just once. This sequence was found in a boy between 2 and 10 years old in good health and CMV-seronegative. Input material: PBMCs. J is TRBJ1-4 and V is TRBV6-5; a possible D gene is TRBD1 (6 bases). CDR3 nucleotides: TGTGCCAGCAGCCCAGGGGAGAGGGCTAATGAAAAACTGTTTTTT. It is translated as CASSPGERANEKLFF.